The T cell receptor beta chain under discussion was sequenced for a study of cytomegalovirus exposure and HLA in healthy donors. This CDR3 is 13 amino acids long. Germline CDR1 is SQVTM and CDR2 is ANQGSEA. V shed 6 bases and J 5 bases; nucleotides not matched to a gene: 4. Sequencing used immunoSEQ multiplex PCR; TCRdb keeps in-frame clones, though not all of them. The table lists under 150,000 clones, about 83% of them singletons. This receptor was taken from a woman under 40 in good health and CMV-seronegative. The specimen was PBMCs. This chain uses TRBV29-1 with TRBJ2-5, with TRBD1 matching over 12 bases. CDR3 in amino acids: CSVGTGGLETQYF. The CDR3 nucleotides read TGCAGCGTGGGGACAGGGGGCCTTGAGACCCAGTACTTC.